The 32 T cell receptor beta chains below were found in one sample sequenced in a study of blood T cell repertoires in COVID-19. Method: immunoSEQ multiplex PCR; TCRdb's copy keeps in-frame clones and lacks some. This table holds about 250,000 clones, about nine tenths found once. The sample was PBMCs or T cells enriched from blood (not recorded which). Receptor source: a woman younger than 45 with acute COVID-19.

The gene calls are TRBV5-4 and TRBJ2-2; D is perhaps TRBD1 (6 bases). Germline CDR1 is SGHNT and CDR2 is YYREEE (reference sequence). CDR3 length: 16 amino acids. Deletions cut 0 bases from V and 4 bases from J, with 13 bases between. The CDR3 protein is CASSLDLQGGTGELFF. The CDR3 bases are TGTGCCAGCAGCTTGGACTTACAGGGTGGCACCGGGGAGCTGTTTTTT. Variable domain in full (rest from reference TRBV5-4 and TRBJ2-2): ETGVTQSPTHLIKTRGQQVTLRCSSQSGHNTVSWYQQALGQGPQFIFQYYREEENGRGNFPPRFSGLQFPNYSSELNVNALELDDSALYLCASSLDLQGGTGELFFGEGSRLTVL.

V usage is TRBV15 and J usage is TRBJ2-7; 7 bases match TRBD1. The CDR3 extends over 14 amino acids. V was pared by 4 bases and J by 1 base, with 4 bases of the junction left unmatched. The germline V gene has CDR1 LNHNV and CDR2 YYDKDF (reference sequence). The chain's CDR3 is CATSKPGQSYEQYF. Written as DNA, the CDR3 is TGTGCCACCAGCAAACCGGGACAGTCCTACGAGCAGTACTTC.

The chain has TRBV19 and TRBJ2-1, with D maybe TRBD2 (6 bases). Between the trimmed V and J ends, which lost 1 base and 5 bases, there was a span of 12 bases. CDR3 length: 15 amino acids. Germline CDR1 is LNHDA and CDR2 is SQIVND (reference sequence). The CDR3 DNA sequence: TGTGCCAGTAGTATAGGGGACTTCCGGCACAATGAGCAGTTCTTC. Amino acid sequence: CASSIGDFRHNEQFF.

The CDR3 coding sequence is TGTGCCAGCAGCGGACAGGGGTCCTACAATGAGCAGTTCTTC. It specifies CASSGQGSYNEQFF. The V gene is TRBV2, the J gene TRBJ2-1, with 9 positions matching TRBD1. The V gene end was trimmed by 6 bases and the J gene end by 1 base; junction bases not matched to a gene: 1. Germline V gives CDR1 SNHLY, CDR2 FYNNEI. The CDR3 has 14 amino acids.

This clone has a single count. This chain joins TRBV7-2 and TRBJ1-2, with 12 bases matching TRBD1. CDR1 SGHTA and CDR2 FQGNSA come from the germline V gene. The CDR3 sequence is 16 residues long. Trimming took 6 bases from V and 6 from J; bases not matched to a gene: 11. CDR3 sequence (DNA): TGTGCCAGCAGAGAATCCGGGACAGGGGGCGCCCATGGCTACACCTTC. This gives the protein CASRESGTGGAHGYTF.

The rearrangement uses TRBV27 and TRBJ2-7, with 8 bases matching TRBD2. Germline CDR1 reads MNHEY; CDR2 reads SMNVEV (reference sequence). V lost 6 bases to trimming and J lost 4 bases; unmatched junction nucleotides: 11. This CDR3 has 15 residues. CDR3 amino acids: CASRYLAGGGYEQYF. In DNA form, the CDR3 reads TGTGCCAGCAGGTACCTGGCGGGGGGCGGGTACGAGCAGTACTTC.

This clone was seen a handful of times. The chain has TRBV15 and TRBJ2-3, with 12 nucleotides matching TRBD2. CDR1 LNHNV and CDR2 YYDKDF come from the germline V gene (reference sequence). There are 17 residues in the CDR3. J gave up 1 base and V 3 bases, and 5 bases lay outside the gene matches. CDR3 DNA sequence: TGTGCCACCAGCAGGGGTCGACTAGCGGGGGGCACAGATACGCAGTATTTT. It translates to CATSRGRLAGGTDTQYF. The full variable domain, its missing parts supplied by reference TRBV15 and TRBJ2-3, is DAMVIQNPRYQVTQFGKPVTLSCSQTLNHNVMYWYQQKSSQAPKLLFHYYDKDFNNEADTPDNFQSRRPNTSFCFLDIRSPGLGDTAMYLCATSRGRLAGGTDTQYFGPGTRLTVL.

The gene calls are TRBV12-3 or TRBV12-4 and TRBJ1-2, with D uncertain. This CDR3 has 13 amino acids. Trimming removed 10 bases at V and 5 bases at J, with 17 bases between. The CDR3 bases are TGTGCCACTAAGGACTCGGTCGAATATGGCTACACCTTC. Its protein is CATKDSVEYGYTF.

The CDR3 sequence: CASSLFPTGGEAEAFF. CDR3 DNA: TGCGCCAGCAGCCTTTTTCCGACAGGGGGCGAGGCTGAAGCTTTCTTT. The V call is TRBV5-1, the J call TRBJ1-1, with 10 bases aligning to TRBD1. J was trimmed by 6 bases and V by 4 bases; bases with no gene match: 12. The CDR3 loop spans 16 amino acids. CDR1 and CDR2 (germline): SGHRS, YFSETQ.

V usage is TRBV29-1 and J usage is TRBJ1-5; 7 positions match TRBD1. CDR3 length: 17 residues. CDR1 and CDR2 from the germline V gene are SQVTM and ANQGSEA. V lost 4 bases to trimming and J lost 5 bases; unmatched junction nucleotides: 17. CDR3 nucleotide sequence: TGCAGCGTTGTGGTCAGGGGGAATGAGTTATCAGATCAGCCCCAGCATTTT. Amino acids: CSVVVRGNELSDQPQHF.

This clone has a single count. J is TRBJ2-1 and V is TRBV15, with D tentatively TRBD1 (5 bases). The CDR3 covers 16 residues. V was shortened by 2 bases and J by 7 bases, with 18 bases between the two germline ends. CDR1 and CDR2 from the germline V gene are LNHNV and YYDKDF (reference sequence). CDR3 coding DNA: TGTGCCACCAGCAGAAACTCGGCGACAGACACTAATGAGCAGTTCTTC. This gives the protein CATSRNSATDTNEQFF.

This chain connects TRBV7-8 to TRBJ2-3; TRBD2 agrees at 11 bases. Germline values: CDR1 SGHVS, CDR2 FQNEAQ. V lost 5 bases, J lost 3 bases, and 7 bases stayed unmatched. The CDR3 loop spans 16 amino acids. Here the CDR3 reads CASSIDSGGGTDTQYF. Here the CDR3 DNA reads TGTGCCAGCAGCATAGATAGCGGGGGGGGGACAGATACGCAGTATTTT.

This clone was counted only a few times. CDR3 amino acids: CASSHLVANTEAFF. CDR3 coding DNA: TGTGCCAGCAGCCACCTAGTTGCGAACACTGAAGCTTTCTTT. V usage is TRBV9 and J usage is TRBJ1-1; no clear D gene. V was trimmed by 4 bases and J by 1 base, leaving 11 bases between them. The CDR3 totals 14 residues. The germline gives CDR1 SGDLS, CDR2 YYNGEE. The entire variable domain, with the rest obtained from reference TRBV9 and TRBJ1-1, is as follows: DSGVTQTPKHLITATGQRVTLRCSPRSGDLSVYWYQQSLDQGLQFLIQYYNGEERAKGNILERFSAQQFPDLHSELNLSSLELGDSALYFCASSHLVANTEAFFGQGTRLTVV.

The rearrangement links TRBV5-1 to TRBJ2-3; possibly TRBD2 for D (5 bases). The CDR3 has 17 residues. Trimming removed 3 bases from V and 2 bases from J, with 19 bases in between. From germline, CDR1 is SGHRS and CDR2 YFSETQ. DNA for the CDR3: TGCGCCAGCAGCTCTTTTCCGTCTGCGGGCGCCACAGATACGCAGTATTTT. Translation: CASSSFPSAGATDTQYF.

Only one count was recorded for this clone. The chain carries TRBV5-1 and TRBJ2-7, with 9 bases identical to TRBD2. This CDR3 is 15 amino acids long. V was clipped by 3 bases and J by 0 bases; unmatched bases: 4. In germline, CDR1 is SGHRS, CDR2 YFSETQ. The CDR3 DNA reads TGCGCCAGCAGCTATAGCGGGGGCGGCTCCTACGAGCAGTACTTC. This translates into CASSYSGGGSYEQYF.

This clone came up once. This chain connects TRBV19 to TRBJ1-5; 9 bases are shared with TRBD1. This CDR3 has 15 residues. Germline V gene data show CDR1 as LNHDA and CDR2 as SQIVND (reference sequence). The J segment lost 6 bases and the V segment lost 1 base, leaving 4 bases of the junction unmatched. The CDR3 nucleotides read TGTGCCAGTAGTATAGGAGGGACAGGGAGTCAGCCCCAGCATTTT. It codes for CASSIGGTGSQPQHF. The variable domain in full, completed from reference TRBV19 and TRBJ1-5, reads DGGITQSPKYLFRKEGQNVTLSCEQNLNHDAMYWYRQDPGQGLRLIYYSQIVNDFQKGDIAEGYSVSREKKESFPLTVTSAQKNPTAFYLCASSIGGTGSQPQHFGDGTRLSIL.

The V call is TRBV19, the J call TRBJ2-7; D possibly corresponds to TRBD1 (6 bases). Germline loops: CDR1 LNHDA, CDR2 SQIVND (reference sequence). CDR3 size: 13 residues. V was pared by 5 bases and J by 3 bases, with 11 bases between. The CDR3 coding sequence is TGTGCCAGTAGTCCTACAGGGAGCTACGAGCAGTACTTC. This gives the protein CASSPTGSYEQYF.

CDR3 coding DNA: TGTGCCAGCAGTGAATCGCGGGGGCCGGGATACAATGAGCAGTTCTTC. Encoded protein: CASSESRGPGYNEQFF. The chain carries TRBV2 and TRBJ2-1; possible D gene TRBD2, 7 bases. V lost 2 bases to trimming and J lost 4 bases, with 15 bases between them. Germline CDR1 is SNHLY and CDR2 is FYNNEI. CDR3 length equals 16 residues.

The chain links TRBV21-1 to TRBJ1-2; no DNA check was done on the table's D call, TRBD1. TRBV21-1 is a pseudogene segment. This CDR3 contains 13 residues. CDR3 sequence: CASGQSPNYGYTF. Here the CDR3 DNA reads TGTGCCAGCGGACAGTCACCCAACTATGGCTACACCTTC.

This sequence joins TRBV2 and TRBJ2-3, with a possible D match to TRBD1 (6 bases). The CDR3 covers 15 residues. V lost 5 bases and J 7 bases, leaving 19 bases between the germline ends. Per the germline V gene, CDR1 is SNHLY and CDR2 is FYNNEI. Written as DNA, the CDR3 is TGTGCCAGCAGTAAAACTCAGGGGCACTCAAATACGCAGTATTTT. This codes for CASSKTQGHSNTQYF.

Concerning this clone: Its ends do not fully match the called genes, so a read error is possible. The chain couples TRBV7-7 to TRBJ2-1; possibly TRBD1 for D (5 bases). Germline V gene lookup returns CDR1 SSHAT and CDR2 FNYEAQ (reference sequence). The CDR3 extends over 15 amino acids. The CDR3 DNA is TGTGCTAGCAGCTTAGGTACAGGAACTTACAATGAGCAGTTCTTC. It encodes CASSLGTGTYNEQFF.

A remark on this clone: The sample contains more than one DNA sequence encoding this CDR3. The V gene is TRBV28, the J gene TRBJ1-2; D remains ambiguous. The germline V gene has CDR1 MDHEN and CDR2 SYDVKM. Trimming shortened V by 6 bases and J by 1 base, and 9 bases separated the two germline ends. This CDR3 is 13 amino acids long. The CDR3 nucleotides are TGTGCCAGCAGCCCGAGTGGTAACTATGGCTACACCTTC. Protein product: CASSPSGNYGYTF.

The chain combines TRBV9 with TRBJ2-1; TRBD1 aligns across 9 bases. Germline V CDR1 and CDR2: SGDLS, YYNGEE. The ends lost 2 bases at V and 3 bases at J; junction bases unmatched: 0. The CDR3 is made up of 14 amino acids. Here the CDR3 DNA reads TGTGCCAGCAGCGTGACAGGGGGCTACAATGAGCAGTTCTTC. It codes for CASSVTGGYNEQFF.

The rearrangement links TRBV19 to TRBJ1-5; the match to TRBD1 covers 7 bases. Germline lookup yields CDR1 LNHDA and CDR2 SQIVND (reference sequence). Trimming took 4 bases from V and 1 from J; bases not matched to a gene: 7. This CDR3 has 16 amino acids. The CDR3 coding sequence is TGTGCCAGTAGTACGATAGGGGGCGTAAGCAATCAGCCCCAGCATTTT. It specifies CASSTIGGVSNQPQHF.

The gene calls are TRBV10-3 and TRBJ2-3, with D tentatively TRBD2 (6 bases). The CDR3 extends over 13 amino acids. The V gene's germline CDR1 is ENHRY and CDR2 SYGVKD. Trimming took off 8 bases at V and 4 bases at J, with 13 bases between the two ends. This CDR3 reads CAIGSGDSDTQYF. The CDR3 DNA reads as TGTGCCATCGGGTCGGGAGACTCAGATACGCAGTATTTT.

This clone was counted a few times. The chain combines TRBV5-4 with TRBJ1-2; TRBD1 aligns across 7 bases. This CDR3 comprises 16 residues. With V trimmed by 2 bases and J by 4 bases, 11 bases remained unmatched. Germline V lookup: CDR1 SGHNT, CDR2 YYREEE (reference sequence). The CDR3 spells CASSLPGGQASYGYTF. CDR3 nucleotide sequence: TGTGCCAGCAGCTTACCGGGCGGACAGGCGAGCTATGGCTACACCTTC.

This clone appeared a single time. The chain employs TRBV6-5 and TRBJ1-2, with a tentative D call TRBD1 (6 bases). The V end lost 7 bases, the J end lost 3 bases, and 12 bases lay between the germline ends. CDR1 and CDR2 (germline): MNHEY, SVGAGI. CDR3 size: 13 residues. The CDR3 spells CASTSAGDYGYTF. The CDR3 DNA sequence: TGTGCCAGCACATCGGCAGGGGACTATGGCTACACCTTC.

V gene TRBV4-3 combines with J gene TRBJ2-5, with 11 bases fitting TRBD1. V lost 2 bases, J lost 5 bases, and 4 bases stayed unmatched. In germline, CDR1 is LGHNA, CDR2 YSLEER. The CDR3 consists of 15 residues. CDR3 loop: CASSQRTGGAETQYF. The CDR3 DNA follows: TGCGCCAGCAGCCAACGGACAGGGGGCGCGGAGACCCAGTACTTC.

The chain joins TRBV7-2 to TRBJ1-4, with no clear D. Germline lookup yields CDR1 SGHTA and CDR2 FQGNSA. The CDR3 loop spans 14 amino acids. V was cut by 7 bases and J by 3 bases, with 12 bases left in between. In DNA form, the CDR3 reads TGTGCCAGCACCGCGGCCGGTCCTAATGAAAAACTGTTTTTT. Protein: CASTAAGPNEKLFF.

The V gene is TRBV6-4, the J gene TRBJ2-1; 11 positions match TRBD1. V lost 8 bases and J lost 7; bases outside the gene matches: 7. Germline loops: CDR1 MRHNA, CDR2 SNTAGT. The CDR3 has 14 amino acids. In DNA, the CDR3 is TGTGCCAGCGGGCCCGGGACAGGGGGTAATGAGCAGTTCTTC. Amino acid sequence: CASGPGTGGNEQFF.

CDR3 DNA sequence: TGTGCCACCAGCAGAGATTTGGTGGCAGGGTTTCGTCCCACCTTC. It is translated as CATSRDLVAGFRPTF. This chain joins TRBV15 and TRBJ1-2; D is possibly TRBD1 (5 bases). Germline V gene lookup returns CDR1 LNHNV and CDR2 YYDKDF (reference sequence). This CDR3 has 15 residues. The V and J ends lost 0 bases and 13 bases respectively, with 21 bases between them.

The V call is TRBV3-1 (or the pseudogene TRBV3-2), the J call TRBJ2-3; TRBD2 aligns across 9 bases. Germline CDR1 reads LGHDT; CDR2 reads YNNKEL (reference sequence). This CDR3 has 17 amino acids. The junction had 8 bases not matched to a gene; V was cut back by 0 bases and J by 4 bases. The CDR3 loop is CASSQDLGLAVADTQYF. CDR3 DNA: TGTGCCAGCAGCCAAGACCTGGGACTAGCTGTGGCAGATACGCAGTATTTT.